This TCR beta chain appears in the sequencing data of a study of T cell repertoires in cytomegalovirus infection. About the study: HLA-B-restricted CMV epitopes that are well studied, plus recently identified HLA-C-restricted ones, were used by the study. Carrying CMV and the relevant HLA type showed in public TCR beta signatures. General study results and limits: HLA-C-restricted CMV clonotypes gave the most frequent clonotype in two of eight donors. Cumulative public TCR beta family frequency identified carriers of CMV plus the relevant HLA.

A single record per CDR3 protein comes from TCRdb applying MiXCR to the reads. The sample records around 360,000 distinct CDR3 sequences, about 35% being singletons. Trimming took 1 base from V and 2 from J; bases not matched to a gene: 5. The CDR3 contains 16 residues. Notes on this clonotype: Its matching antigen is unknown.

The chain joins TRBV12-3 or TRBV12-4 to TRBJ1-5; TRBD1 matches 7 bases. The clonotype comes from a human donor in good health (CMV status not recorded). Some clones in this sample may be carry-over from other donors' samples. Sequences were derived from cultured PBMCs, sampled from culture after CMV antigen stimulation. Here the CDR3 reads CASSLGQGVGNQPQHF. The CDR3 bases are TGTGCCAGCAGTTTAGGGCAGGGGGTTGGCAATCAGCCCCAGCATTTT.